This TCR beta chain was documented in a study of CD8+CD57+ T cells in acquired aplastic anemia. Looking at the study overall: Sorted cells (CD4+ and CD8+) yielded DNA amounts that averaged approximately 3.1 ug.

V dropped 5 bases and J dropped 11; count of bases not matched to a gene: 20. CDR1 is SEHNR and CDR2 is FQNEAQ in the germline V gene (reference sequence). CDR3 length: 16 amino acids. Before being chosen for sequencing, patients had shown CD8+CD57+ cell expansion by flow cytometry. Patients had not yet gotten any therapy when their blood was taken for sampling. CDR3 and TCR beta VDJ profiling relied on genomic DNA as the template. In TCRdb, the reads were re-called with MiXCR into one record per CDR3 protein. The table has fewer than 300,000 distinct CDR3 sequences, 82% seen once; the top ten hold 35% to 50%.

The sequence came from a human donor with aplastic anemia. This chain links TRBV7-9 with TRBJ1-2; 7 positions agree with TRBD1. The sample consisted of sorted CD4+, CD8+, or CD8+CD57+ T cells (not recorded which) from PBMCs. The CDR3 nucleotides are TGTGCCAGCAGCCTAGAAGGGGGCGCCCGGGTCAGGTATTACACCTTC. Translating gives CASSLEGGARVRYYTF.